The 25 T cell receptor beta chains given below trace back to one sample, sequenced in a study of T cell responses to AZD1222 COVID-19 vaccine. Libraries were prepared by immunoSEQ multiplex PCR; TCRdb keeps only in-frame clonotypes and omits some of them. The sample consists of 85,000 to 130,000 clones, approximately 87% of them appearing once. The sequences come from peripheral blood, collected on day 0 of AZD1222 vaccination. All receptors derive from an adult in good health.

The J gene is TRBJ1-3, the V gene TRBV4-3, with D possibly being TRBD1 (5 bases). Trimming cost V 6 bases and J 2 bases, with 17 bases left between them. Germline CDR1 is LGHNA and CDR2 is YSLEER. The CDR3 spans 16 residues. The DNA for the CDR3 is TGCGCCAGCAGGGGGGACGGTCCGAGGGCTGGAAACACCATATATTTT. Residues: CASRGDGPRAGNTIYF.

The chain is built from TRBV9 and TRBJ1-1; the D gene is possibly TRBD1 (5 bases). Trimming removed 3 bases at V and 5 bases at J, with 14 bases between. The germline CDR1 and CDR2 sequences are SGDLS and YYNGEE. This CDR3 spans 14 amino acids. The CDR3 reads CASSAGTGETEAFF. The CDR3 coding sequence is TGTGCCAGCAGCGCCGGGACCGGGGAAACTGAAGCTTTCTTT.

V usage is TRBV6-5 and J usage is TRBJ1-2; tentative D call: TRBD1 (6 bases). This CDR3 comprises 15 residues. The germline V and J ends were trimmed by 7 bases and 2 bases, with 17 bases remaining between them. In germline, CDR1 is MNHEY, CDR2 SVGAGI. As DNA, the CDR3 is TGTGCCAGCACCCTTGGAGGCAGGGGAAACTATGGCTACACCTTC. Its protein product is CASTLGGRGNYGYTF.

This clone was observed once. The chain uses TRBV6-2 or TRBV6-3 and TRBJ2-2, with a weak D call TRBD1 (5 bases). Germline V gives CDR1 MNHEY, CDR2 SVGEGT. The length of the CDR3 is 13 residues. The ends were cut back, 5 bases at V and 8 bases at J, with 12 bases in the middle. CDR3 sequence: CASSTTALGELFF. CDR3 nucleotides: TGTGCCAGCAGTACGACAGCTTTGGGGGAGCTGTTTTTT.

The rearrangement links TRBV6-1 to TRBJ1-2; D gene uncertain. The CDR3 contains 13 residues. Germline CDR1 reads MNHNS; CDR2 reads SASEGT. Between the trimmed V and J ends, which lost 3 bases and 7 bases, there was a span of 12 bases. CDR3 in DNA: TGTGCCAGCAGTGAGGGAGGGAAGGGTGGCTACACCTTC. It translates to CASSEGGKGGYTF.

CDR3 coding DNA: TGTGCCACCAGTGATTTGAAGGGCGGTCGAGAGCAGTTCTTC. Its protein product is CATSDLKGGREQFF. This rearrangement joins TRBV24-1 to TRBJ2-1; no clear D. V was shortened by 0 bases and J by 10 bases, with 12 bases between the two germline ends. Germline CDR1 KGHDR, CDR2 SFDVKD. There are 14 residues in the CDR3.

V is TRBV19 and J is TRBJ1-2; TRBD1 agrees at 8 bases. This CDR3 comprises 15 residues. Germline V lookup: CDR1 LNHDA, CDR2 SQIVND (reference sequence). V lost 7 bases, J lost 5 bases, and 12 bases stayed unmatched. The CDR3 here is CASTPRGQGEYGYTF. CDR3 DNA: TGTGCCAGTACGCCCCGTGGACAGGGTGAATATGGCTACACCTTC.

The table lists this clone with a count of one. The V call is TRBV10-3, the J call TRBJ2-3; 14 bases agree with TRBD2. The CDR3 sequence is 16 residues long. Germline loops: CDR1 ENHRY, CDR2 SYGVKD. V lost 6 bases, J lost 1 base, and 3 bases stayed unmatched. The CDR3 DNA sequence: TGTGCCATCAGCGGACTAGCGGGAGGAGGCACAGATACGCAGTATTTT. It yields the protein CAISGLAGGGTDTQYF.

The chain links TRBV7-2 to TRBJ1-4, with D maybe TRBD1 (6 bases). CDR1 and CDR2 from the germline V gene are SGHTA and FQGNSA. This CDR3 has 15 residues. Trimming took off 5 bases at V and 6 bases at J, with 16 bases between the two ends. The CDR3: CASSLTAGTYEKLFF. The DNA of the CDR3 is TGTGCCAGCAGCCTAACGGCCGGGACATATGAAAAACTGTTTTTT.

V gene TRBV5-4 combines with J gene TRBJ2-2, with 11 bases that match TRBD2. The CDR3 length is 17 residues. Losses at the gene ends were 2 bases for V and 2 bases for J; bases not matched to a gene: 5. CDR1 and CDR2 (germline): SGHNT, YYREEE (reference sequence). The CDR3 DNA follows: TGTGCCAGCAGCTTCTTGACTAGCGGGACAAACACCGGGGAGCTGTTTTTT. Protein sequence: CASSFLTSGTNTGELFF.

CDR3 protein: CASSLGEGATEAFF. The DNA of the CDR3 is TGCGCCAGCAGCCTAGGGGAGGGGGCGACTGAAGCTTTCTTT. This chain links TRBV5-1 with TRBJ1-1; TRBD1 matches 7 bases. Germline CDR1 is SGHRS and CDR2 is YFSETQ. V was clipped by 4 bases and J by 5 bases; unmatched bases: 8. The CDR3 contains 14 residues. The entire variable domain, with the rest obtained from reference TRBV5-1 and TRBJ1-1, is as follows: KAGVTQTPRYLIKTRGQQVTLSCSPISGHRSVSWYQQTPGQGLQFLFEYFSETQRNKGNFPGRFSGRQFSNSRSEMNVSTLELGDSALYLCASSLGEGATEAFFGQGTRLTVV.

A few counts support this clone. The DNA for the CDR3 is TGTGCCAGTAGTATGAATGTAGGGACAGGACGCAATCAGCCCCAGCATTTT. This gives the protein CASSMNVGTGRNQPQHF. This chain joins TRBV19 and TRBJ1-5, with 8 positions matching TRBD1. CDR1 and CDR2 from the germline V gene are LNHDA and SQIVND (reference sequence). The CDR3 covers 17 residues. With V trimmed by 3 bases and J by 2 bases, 9 bases remained unmatched.

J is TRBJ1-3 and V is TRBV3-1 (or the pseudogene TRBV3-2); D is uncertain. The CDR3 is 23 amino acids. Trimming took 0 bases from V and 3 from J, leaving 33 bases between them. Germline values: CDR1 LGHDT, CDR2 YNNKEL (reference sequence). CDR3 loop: CASSQDSGELGRVVIDFGNTIYF. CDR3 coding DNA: TGTGCCAGCAGCCAAGACTCAGGAGAGTTAGGGAGGGTCGTGATCGATTTTGGAAACACCATATATTTT.

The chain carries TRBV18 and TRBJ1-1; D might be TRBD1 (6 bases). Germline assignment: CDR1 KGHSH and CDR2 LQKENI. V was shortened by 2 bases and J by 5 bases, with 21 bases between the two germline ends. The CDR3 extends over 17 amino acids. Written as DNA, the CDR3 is TGTGCCAGCTCACCAAGTAATCATCCAGGGGCACTTACTGAAGCTTTCTTT. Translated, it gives CASSPSNHPGALTEAFF.

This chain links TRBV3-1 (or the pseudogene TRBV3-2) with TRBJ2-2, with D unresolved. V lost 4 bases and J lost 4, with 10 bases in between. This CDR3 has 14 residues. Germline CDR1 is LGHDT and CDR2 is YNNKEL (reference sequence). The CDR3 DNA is TGTGCCAGCAGCCTGAAGGGTGGCACCGGGGAGCTGTTTTTT. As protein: CASSLKGGTGELFF.

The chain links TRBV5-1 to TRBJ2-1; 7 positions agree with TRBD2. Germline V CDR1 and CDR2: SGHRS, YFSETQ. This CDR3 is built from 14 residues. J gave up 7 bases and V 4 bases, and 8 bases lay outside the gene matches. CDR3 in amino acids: CASSQQTSWNEQFF. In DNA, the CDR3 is TGCGCCAGCAGCCAGCAGACTAGCTGGAATGAGCAGTTCTTC.

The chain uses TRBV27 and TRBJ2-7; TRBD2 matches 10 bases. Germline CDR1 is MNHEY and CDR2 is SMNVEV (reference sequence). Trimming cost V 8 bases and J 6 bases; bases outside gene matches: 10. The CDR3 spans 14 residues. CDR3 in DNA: TGTGCCAGCCAGAGGCTAGCGGGAGCCAGCGAGCAGTACTTC. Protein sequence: CASQRLAGASEQYF.

The CDR3 region has the DNA TGTGCCAGCAGCTCTCTAGCGGGGGGGTACAATGAGCAGTTCTTC. Amino acid sequence: CASSSLAGGYNEQFF. The chain uses TRBV7-2 and TRBJ2-1; 12 positions agree with TRBD2. Per germline, CDR1 SGHTA and CDR2 FQGNSA. V was pared by 4 bases and J by 4 bases, with 2 bases of the junction left unmatched. The CDR3 consists of 15 residues.

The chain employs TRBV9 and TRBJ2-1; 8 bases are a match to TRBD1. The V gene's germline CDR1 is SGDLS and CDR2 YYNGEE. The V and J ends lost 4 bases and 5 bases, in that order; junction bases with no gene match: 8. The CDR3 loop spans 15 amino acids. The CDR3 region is CASSSRGQGDNEQFF. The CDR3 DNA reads TGTGCCAGCAGCTCCCGAGGACAGGGAGACAATGAGCAGTTCTTC.

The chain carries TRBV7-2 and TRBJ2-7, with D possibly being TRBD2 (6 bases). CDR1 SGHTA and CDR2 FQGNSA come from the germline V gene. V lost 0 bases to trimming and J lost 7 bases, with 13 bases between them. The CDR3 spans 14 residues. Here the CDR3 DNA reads TGTGCCAGCAGCTTAGCGGGGGTCCGGGGGGAGCAGTACTTC. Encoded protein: CASSLAGVRGEQYF.

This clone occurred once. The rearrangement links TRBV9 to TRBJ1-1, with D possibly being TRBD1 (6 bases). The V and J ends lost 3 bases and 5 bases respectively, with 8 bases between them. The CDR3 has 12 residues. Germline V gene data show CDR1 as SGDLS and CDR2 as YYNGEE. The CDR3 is CASSDQGTEAFF. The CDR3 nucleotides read TGTGCCAGCAGCGACCAGGGGACTGAAGCTTTCTTT.

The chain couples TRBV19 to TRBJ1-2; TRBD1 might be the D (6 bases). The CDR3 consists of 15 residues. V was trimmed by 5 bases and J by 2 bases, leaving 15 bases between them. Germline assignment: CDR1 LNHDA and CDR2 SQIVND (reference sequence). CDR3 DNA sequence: TGTGCCAGTAGTCCCCGTGGACAGTGGAACTATGGCTACACCTTC. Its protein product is CASSPRGQWNYGYTF.

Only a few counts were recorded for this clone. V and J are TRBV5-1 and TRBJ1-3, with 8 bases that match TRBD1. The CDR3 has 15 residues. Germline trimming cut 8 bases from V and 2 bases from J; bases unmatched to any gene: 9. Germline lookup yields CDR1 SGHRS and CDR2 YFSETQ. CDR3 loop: CASKKTGETGNTIYF. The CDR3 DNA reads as TGCGCCAGTAAAAAGACAGGGGAAACTGGAAACACCATATATTTT.

CDR3 nucleotide sequence: TGTGCCATCAGCCCAACCGGGACAGCGAATCAGCCCCAGCATTTT. It yields the protein CAISPTGTANQPQHF. The chain recombines TRBV10-3 with TRBJ1-5, with 7 bases lining up with TRBD1. With 6 bases clipped from V and 4 bases from J, the junction kept 9 bases outside the gene matches. This CDR3 spans 15 amino acids. Per the germline V gene, CDR1 is ENHRY and CDR2 is SYGVKD.

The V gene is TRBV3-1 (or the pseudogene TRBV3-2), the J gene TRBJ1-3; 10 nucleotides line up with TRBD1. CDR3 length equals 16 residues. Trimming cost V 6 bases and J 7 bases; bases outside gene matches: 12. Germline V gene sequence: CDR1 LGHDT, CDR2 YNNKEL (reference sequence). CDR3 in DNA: TGTGCCAGCAGGAATTCTCTGGGACAGGGGTGGAACACCATATATTTT. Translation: CASRNSLGQGWNTIYF.